This record looks at one T cell receptor beta chain sequence and its context. Antigen unknown. The CDR3 loop spans 16 amino acids. The germline V and J ends were trimmed by 1 base and 3 bases, with 13 bases remaining between them. In germline, CDR1 is LGHNA, CDR2 YNFKEQ. The data were taken from a study of cytomegalovirus exposure and HLA in healthy donors. The PCR was carried out with 60 Vbeta primers and 13 Jbeta primers. Some clones are missing from TCRdb's copy, which holds only in-frame ones; the method was immunoSEQ multiplex PCR. The sample holds more than 150,000 clones; approximately 80% are singletons and the top ten take around 2.1%. Study-level findings and limits: Most of the CMV-associated TCR beta chains (in a later analysis) appeared to be HLA-restricted. Being productive about 87% or about 30% of the time was typical of most TCR beta V segments in an earlier analysis. As immune exposure information, only CMV serostatus was available. Highly shared variants forming one cluster were likely a sequencing artifact.

The chain couples TRBV4-2 to TRBJ2-1; D may be TRBD1 (6 bases). The sequence came from a young woman in good health and CMV-seropositive. What was sequenced was PBMCs. CDR3 sequence reads: CASSQGRQAIYNEQFF. The CDR3, as DNA: TGTGCCAGCAGCCAAGGTCGACAGGCCATCTACAATGAGCAGTTCTTC.